This TCR beta chain derives from a study of cytomegalovirus exposure and HLA in healthy donors. Study outcomes and limitations: In an earlier analysis, most TCR beta V segments were productive about 90% or about 30% of the time. In vitro work confirmed that a few CMV-associated chains recognize CMV antigens.

A note on this clone: Its target is not known.

Use of 60 Vbeta and 13 Jbeta primers characterized the PCR. The method was immunoSEQ multiplex PCR; TCRdb's version includes in-frame clones alone and lacks a portion of them. The sample consists of about 150,000 clones, around 81% of them appearing once. This CDR3 has 14 residues. In germline, CDR1 is SGHTA, CDR2 FQGTGA. Trimming pared 4 bases from V and 0 bases from J, leaving 8 bases between. This TCR came from a middle-aged woman in good health and CMV-seropositive. The sequencing sample was made of PBMCs. The chain recombines TRBV7-3 with TRBJ2-3; D unresolved. Written as DNA, the CDR3 is TGTGCCAGCAGCTCTTCAGGAAGCACAGATACGCAGTATTTT. Amino acids: CASSSSGSTDTQYF.